This T cell receptor (beta chain) was identified in a study of glioma-infiltrating T cells (dated by TCRdb to the mid-2010s). Context from the whole study: TCR alpha- and beta-chain repertoires were sequenced from glioma tissue, non-neoplastic brain tissue and matched peripheral blood mononuclear cells. The paired cohort comprised three low-grade glioma patients, about 8 primary glioblastoma patients and three non-glioma patients contributing non-neoplastic brain tissue. To gauge divergence between tissue and blood T-cell populations, every tissue-infiltrating repertoire was compared against the peripheral blood repertoire from the same patient. Summary of the overall study and its limitations: Group comparisons rested on small numbers: three non-neoplastic, three low-grade glioma and several glioblastoma patients. Very few CDR3 sequences were found to be shared between tissue and blood, and this scarcity was attributed to high CDR3 diversity and limited sampling. In non-neoplastic patients, VJ-independent divergence between tissue and blood fell below expectation, whereas in all gliomas, and especially in low-grade gliomas, the divergence rose above expectation.

The CDR3 contains 15 residues, cysteine and phenylalanine counted. Only the CDR3 region is kept as DNA, spanning 45 bases read in frame from base 1. CDR1 and CDR2, looked up from the germline V gene, are SGHDN and FVKESK. Relative to germline, V is 0 bases shorter and J is 6 bases shorter, with 9 bases between their ends. This clonotype was observed a handful of times. This receptor's antigen is unknown. Per-base qualities were not stored, and no clone one base away is much larger. TCR alpha and beta CDR3 regions were amplified with the iRepertoire nested amplicon-rescue multiplex PCR (arm-PCR) platform from RNA. One-step reverse transcription and amplification used about 95-400 ng of tissue mRNA or PBMC total RNA as input. Following bead purification, Illumina adapters were added by a secondary multiplex PCR, and libraries between 200 and 400 bp were gel-purified. Libraries carried internal 6-nucleotide barcodes used for demultiplexing. Sequencing of libraries was performed on an Illumina MiSeq with 2x220 or 2x250 nucleotide paired-end reads. On the authors' methods: Paired reads were merged using FLASH 1.2.11 and were aligned to the GRCh37 human genome using BWA-MEM, after which TRA and TRB reads were extracted. For V and J assignment, an IMGT-derived reference of cassette sequences and CDR3 motifs that included pseudogenes was used. Three-frame translation of reads was performed, and productive CDR3s were defined as those with a C...FGXG motif and no stop codons. A clonotype was defined as a unique combination of a V-J cassette pair and a CDR3 amino acid sequence. Reads were filtered by Hamming distance, with the threshold set by the sequence error rate of each sample in mapped regions. The public sequencing data were trimmed at Q25 with fastp and processed into clonotypes with MiXCR by TCRdb, which kept only in-frame beta chains. One record per CDR3 amino acid sequence lists the most common genes and DNA. TCRdb, not the original authors, processed these V and J calls. The sample table holds approximately 140,000 distinct CDR3 sequences, of which under 25% were seen once. Under 35% of the sample is taken by the ten largest.

The sample taken for sequencing was glioma tissue, nonneoplastic brain tissue, or PBMCs (not recorded which). The sequence was obtained from a human donor with low-grade glioma or glioblastoma, undergoing nonglioma brain surgery, or in good health (not recorded which). Recombination linked TRBV14 to TRBJ1-6, with no reliable assignment of the D segment. The CDR3 reads as follows: CASSQDGRSNSPLHF. In nucleotides, the sequence is TGTGCCAGCAGCCAAGACGGCAGGAGTAATTCACCCCTCCACTTT.